The 14 T cell receptor beta chains listed next were all sequenced from one sample in a study of tumor-infiltrating lymphocytes in localized non-small cell lung cancer. The data were produced by immunoSEQ multiplex PCR, yet TCRdb's version contains in-frame clones alone and is incomplete. This sample carries about 23,000 clones, about two thirds of them seen once, and the ten largest clones take about 14%. Material: lung tumor tissue. These receptor sequences come from a human donor with non-small cell lung cancer.

The J gene is TRBJ1-4, the V gene TRBV6-6, with D unresolved. Trimming left V 0 bases short and J 3 bases short, with 8 bases between. The CDR3 runs 15 residues. CDR1 is MNHNY, CDR2 SVGAGI, per germline (reference sequence). CDR3 nucleotides: TGTGCCAGCAGTTACTCACGGGGTTCTAATGAAAAACTGTTTTTT. It encodes CASSYSRGSNEKLFF.

This sequence joins TRBV14 and TRBJ1-2; D remains unclear. CDR3 length: 20 amino acids. Germline V gene data show CDR1 as SGHDN and CDR2 as FVKESK. The V and J ends lost 3 bases and 3 bases respectively, with 29 bases between them. CDR3 in DNA: TGTGCCAGCAGCCAGTTCCCTGCTCAACGATTTTTGGGAACCTACTATGGCTACACCTTC. Translation gives CASSQFPAQRFLGTYYGYTF.

The rearrangement links TRBV13 to TRBJ2-1, with 7 bases aligning to TRBD1. Per the germline V gene, CDR1 is PRHDT and CDR2 is FYEKMQ (reference sequence). V was pared by 4 bases and J by 5 bases, with 8 bases of the junction left unmatched. The CDR3 loop spans 15 amino acids. CDR3 nucleotides: TGTGCCAGCAGCTCCCGACAGGGTGTGGACAATGAGCAGTTCTTC. Its translation: CASSSRQGVDNEQFF. Full variable domain (remainder filled in from reference TRBV13 and TRBJ2-1): AAGVIQSPRHLIKEKRETATLKCYPIPRHDTVYWYQQGPGQDPQFLISFYEKMQSDKGSIPDRFSAQQFSDYHSELNMSSLELGDSALYFCASSSRQGVDNEQFFGPGTRLTVL.

The V call is TRBV28, the J call TRBJ1-4; D gene uncertain. Trimming removed 6 bases at V and 3 bases at J, with 11 bases between. The germline V gene has CDR1 MDHEN and CDR2 SYDVKM. This CDR3 contains 14 residues. Written as DNA, the CDR3 is TGTGCCAGCAGACTCCCTTTGGCTAATGAAAAACTGTTTTTT. Translated: CASRLPLANEKLFF. Full variable domain (remainder filled in from reference TRBV28 and TRBJ1-4): DVKVTQSSRYLVKRTGEKVFLECVQDMDHENMFWYRQDPGLGLRLIYFSYDVKMKEKGDIPEGYSVSREKKERFSLILESASTNQTSMYLCASRLPLANEKLFFGSGTQLSVL.

In this sample, this clone turned up once. The chain couples TRBV5-4 to TRBJ2-5; D is possibly TRBD1 (8 bases). V was cut by 1 base and J by 0 bases, with 13 bases left in between. The CDR3 totals 16 residues. Germline CDR1 is SGHNT and CDR2 is YYREEE (reference sequence). This CDR3 reads CASSLPGGQDQETQYF. CDR3 DNA: TGTGCCAGCAGCTTGCCGGGGGGACAGGACCAAGAGACCCAGTACTTC.

This clone turned up a few times. V is TRBV28 and J is TRBJ1-5, with D unclear. Trimming removed 5 bases at V and 3 bases at J, with 14 bases between. From germline, CDR1 is MDHEN and CDR2 SYDVKM. The CDR3 sequence is 15 residues long. The CDR3 loop is CASSPLPGINQPQHF. The CDR3 DNA is TGTGCCAGCAGTCCCCTCCCGGGAATCAATCAGCCCCAGCATTTT.

This clone was counted a few times. This sequence joins TRBV7-9 and TRBJ1-3; D is ambiguous. The CDR3 runs 15 residues. The germline V gene has CDR1 SEHNR and CDR2 FQNEAQ (reference sequence). V shed 1 base and J shed 2 bases, with 9 bases lying between them. The CDR3 region has the DNA TGTGCCAGCAGCTTAGACAAAGATACTGGAAACACCATATATTTT. Residues: CASSLDKDTGNTIYF.

The rearrangement joins TRBV7-2 to TRBJ2-1; TRBD2 matches at 10 bases. Germline lookup yields CDR1 SGHTA and CDR2 FQGNSA. CDR3 size: 15 residues. V lost 5 bases, J lost 5 bases, and 6 bases stayed unmatched. The CDR3: CASSKTSGNNNEQFF. The DNA for the CDR3 is TGTGCCAGCAGCAAAACTAGCGGGAATAACAATGAGCAGTTCTTC.

This clone was recorded a few times. The chain joins TRBV14 to TRBJ2-1; D might be TRBD2 (7 bases). With 6 bases removed from V and 12 bases from J, the gap between germline ends came to 18 bases. Looked up from germline, CDR1 is SGHDN and CDR2 is FVKESK. The length of the CDR3 is 13 residues. In DNA, the CDR3 is TGTGCCAGCAGAGGGGGGAGACTAGCCCCGCAGTTCTTC. Amino acid sequence: CASRGGRLAPQFF.

In this sample, this clone turned up a few times. J is TRBJ2-3 and V is TRBV9, with D perhaps being TRBD1 or TRBD2 (5 bases each). Trimming cost V 1 base and J 5 bases, with 17 bases left between them. The CDR3 covers 16 residues. CDR1 is SGDLS, CDR2 YYNGEE, per germline. Written as DNA, the CDR3 is TGTGCCAGCAGCGTACTAAACGGGATCCAGGGAGATACGCAGTATTTT. This translates into CASSVLNGIQGDTQYF. The full variable domain, with the rest looked up from reference TRBV9 and TRBJ2-3, is DSGVTQTPKHLITATGQRVTLRCSPRSGDLSVYWYQQSLDQGLQFLIQYYNGEERAKGNILERFSAQQFPDLHSELNLSSLELGDSALYFCASSVLNGIQGDTQYFGPGTRLTVL.

The V gene is TRBV4-1, the J gene TRBJ2-3; possibly TRBD1 or TRBD2 for D (6 bases each). Trimming shortened V by 4 bases and J by 2 bases, and 13 bases separated the two germline ends. The CDR3 is made up of 15 amino acids. Germline V gene lookup returns CDR1 MGHRA and CDR2 YSYEKL. In DNA, the CDR3 is TGCGCCAGCAGCCCGGGGGCCAGGGACACAGATACGCAGTATTTT. Protein product: CASSPGARDTDTQYF.

CDR3 bases: TGTGCCAGCAGCTACCGACAGTACACTGAAGCTTTCTTT. Translating it yields CASSYRQYTEAFF. The chain uses TRBV7-2 and TRBJ1-1; weak D call: TRBD1 (5 bases). The CDR3 sequence is 13 residues long. CDR1 SGHTA and CDR2 FQGNSA come from the germline V gene. Trimming removed 4 bases from V and 3 bases from J, with 9 bases in between.

This clone has just a few counts. J is TRBJ1-3 and V is TRBV9; a possible D gene is TRBD1 (5 bases). Deletions cut 0 bases from V and 4 bases from J, with 8 bases between. This CDR3 spans 14 amino acids. Germline V gene sequence: CDR1 SGDLS, CDR2 YYNGEE. The CDR3 nucleotides are TGTGCCAGCAGCGTAGAGGCAGGGGGAAACACCATATATTTT. Protein: CASSVEAGGNTIYF.

This clone was counted a few times. This sample includes further DNA sequences coding for the same CDR3. The rearrangement uses TRBV25-1 and TRBJ2-7; perhaps TRBD1 as D (6 bases). The CDR3 is 13 amino acids. V was trimmed by 3 bases and J by 3 bases, leaving 9 bases between them. Germline assignment: CDR1 MGHDK and CDR2 SYGVNS. CDR3 loop: CASSEGARYEQYF. CDR3 DNA sequence: TGTGCCAGCAGTGAGGGGGCCCGCTACGAGCAGTACTTC.